The clone carrying this T cell receptor beta chain appeared a single time. These data belong to a study of blood T cell repertoires in COVID-19. As for the study in general: The United States, Italy and Spain were the sources of the acute and convalescent COVID-19 samples. PBMCs, B-cell-depleted T cells, or T cells were the source of the cDNA or gDNA that made up the material.

In the study's own analysis: Quantification of nucleated cells was approximated via reference gene primer amplification. Repertoires were generated with immunoSEQ multiplex PCR, while TCRdb's copy carries only in-frame clones and drops some. Clonal size and the V and J genes are those of that table, whereas D and trimming came from the DNA. The table shows around 140,000 clones, with more than 75% occurring only once. The CDR3 runs 16 residues. Germline assignment: CDR1 MDHEN and CDR2 SYDVKM. Trimming cost V 6 bases and J 7 bases; bases outside gene matches: 14. Seattle enrolled patients during active infection and tracked them longitudinally.

The sample was peripheral blood. J is TRBJ1-5 and V is TRBV28; 8 nucleotides agree with TRBD1. This clonotype was sampled from a woman in her seventies with COVID-19, enrolled during active disease. CDR3 sequence reads: CASRRTGRGLSQPQHF. The CDR3, as DNA: TGTGCCAGCAGGCGGACAGGGAGGGGGCTTTCGCAGCCCCAGCATTTT.